This TCR beta chain is drawn from a study of beta chain features in type 1 diabetes. Broader study findings: In patients and controls equally, PCR might favor templates that are shorter. There was a moderate but significant shortening of TCRB CDR3s in all four CD4+ subsets of Type 1 diabetes patients. When VDJ junctions were examined, type 1 diabetes patients showed fewer insertions and more deletions.

The CDR3 is 18 residues long. V lost 1 base and J lost 0, with 19 bases in between. Looked up from germline, CDR1 is SGHRS and CDR2 is YFSETQ. Sequenced material consisted of expressed TCRB transcripts (all of the isolated RNA was reverse transcribed). Sequencing was performed with immunoSEQ multiplex PCR; in TCRdb, only in-frame clones are kept and a portion is missing. This table holds 680,000 or so clones, about an eighth found once. This clone was recorded a few times. The antigen is undetermined. This clonotype originated in a man aged 18-30 years with type 1 diabetes. The J gene is TRBJ1-1, the V gene TRBV5-1; D may be TRBD1 (5 bases). Source material: naive CD4+ T cells from blood. The CDR3 DNA is TGCGCCAGCAGCTTGTTACAGTTTGGAGGGGTAATGAACACTGAAGCTTTCTTT. Encoded protein: CASSLLQFGGVMNTEAFF.